In this sample, the clone carrying this T cell receptor (beta chain) turned up many times. The target antigen is unknown. TCRdb analysed the reads with MiXCR anew, one entry per CDR3 protein. This sample carries roughly 700,000 distinct CDR3 sequences, 30% to 40% of them seen once, and the ten largest clones take over 15%. The data originate from a study of T cell repertoires in cytomegalovirus infection. Study overall: The authors relied on CMV epitopes, both recently identified HLA-C-restricted and well-studied HLA-B-restricted. A matching HLA type, together with CMV infection, was signaled by public TCR beta signatures.

General study results and limits: Of the TCR beta families, the public ones yielded a cumulative frequency that identified carriers of CMV plus the relevant HLA. In two of eight donors, the top clonotype was HLA-C-restricted CMV-specific.

The CDR3 has 16 amino acids. The germline CDR1 and CDR2 sequences are SGHTA and FQGNSA. The V segment lost 4 bases and the J segment 5 bases; nucleotides outside the gene matches: 9. Here the sequenced sample was cultured PBMCs, taken from culture after CMV antigen stimulation. The origin of this receptor is a human donor in good health (CMV status not recorded). Some clones in this sample may be carry-over from other donors' samples. The chain has TRBV7-2 and TRBJ2-5; 11 bases line up with TRBD2. CDR3 amino acids: CASSSIAGGPGETQYF. The CDR3 bases are TGTGCCAGCAGCTCGATAGCGGGAGGGCCCGGGGAGACCCAGTACTTC.